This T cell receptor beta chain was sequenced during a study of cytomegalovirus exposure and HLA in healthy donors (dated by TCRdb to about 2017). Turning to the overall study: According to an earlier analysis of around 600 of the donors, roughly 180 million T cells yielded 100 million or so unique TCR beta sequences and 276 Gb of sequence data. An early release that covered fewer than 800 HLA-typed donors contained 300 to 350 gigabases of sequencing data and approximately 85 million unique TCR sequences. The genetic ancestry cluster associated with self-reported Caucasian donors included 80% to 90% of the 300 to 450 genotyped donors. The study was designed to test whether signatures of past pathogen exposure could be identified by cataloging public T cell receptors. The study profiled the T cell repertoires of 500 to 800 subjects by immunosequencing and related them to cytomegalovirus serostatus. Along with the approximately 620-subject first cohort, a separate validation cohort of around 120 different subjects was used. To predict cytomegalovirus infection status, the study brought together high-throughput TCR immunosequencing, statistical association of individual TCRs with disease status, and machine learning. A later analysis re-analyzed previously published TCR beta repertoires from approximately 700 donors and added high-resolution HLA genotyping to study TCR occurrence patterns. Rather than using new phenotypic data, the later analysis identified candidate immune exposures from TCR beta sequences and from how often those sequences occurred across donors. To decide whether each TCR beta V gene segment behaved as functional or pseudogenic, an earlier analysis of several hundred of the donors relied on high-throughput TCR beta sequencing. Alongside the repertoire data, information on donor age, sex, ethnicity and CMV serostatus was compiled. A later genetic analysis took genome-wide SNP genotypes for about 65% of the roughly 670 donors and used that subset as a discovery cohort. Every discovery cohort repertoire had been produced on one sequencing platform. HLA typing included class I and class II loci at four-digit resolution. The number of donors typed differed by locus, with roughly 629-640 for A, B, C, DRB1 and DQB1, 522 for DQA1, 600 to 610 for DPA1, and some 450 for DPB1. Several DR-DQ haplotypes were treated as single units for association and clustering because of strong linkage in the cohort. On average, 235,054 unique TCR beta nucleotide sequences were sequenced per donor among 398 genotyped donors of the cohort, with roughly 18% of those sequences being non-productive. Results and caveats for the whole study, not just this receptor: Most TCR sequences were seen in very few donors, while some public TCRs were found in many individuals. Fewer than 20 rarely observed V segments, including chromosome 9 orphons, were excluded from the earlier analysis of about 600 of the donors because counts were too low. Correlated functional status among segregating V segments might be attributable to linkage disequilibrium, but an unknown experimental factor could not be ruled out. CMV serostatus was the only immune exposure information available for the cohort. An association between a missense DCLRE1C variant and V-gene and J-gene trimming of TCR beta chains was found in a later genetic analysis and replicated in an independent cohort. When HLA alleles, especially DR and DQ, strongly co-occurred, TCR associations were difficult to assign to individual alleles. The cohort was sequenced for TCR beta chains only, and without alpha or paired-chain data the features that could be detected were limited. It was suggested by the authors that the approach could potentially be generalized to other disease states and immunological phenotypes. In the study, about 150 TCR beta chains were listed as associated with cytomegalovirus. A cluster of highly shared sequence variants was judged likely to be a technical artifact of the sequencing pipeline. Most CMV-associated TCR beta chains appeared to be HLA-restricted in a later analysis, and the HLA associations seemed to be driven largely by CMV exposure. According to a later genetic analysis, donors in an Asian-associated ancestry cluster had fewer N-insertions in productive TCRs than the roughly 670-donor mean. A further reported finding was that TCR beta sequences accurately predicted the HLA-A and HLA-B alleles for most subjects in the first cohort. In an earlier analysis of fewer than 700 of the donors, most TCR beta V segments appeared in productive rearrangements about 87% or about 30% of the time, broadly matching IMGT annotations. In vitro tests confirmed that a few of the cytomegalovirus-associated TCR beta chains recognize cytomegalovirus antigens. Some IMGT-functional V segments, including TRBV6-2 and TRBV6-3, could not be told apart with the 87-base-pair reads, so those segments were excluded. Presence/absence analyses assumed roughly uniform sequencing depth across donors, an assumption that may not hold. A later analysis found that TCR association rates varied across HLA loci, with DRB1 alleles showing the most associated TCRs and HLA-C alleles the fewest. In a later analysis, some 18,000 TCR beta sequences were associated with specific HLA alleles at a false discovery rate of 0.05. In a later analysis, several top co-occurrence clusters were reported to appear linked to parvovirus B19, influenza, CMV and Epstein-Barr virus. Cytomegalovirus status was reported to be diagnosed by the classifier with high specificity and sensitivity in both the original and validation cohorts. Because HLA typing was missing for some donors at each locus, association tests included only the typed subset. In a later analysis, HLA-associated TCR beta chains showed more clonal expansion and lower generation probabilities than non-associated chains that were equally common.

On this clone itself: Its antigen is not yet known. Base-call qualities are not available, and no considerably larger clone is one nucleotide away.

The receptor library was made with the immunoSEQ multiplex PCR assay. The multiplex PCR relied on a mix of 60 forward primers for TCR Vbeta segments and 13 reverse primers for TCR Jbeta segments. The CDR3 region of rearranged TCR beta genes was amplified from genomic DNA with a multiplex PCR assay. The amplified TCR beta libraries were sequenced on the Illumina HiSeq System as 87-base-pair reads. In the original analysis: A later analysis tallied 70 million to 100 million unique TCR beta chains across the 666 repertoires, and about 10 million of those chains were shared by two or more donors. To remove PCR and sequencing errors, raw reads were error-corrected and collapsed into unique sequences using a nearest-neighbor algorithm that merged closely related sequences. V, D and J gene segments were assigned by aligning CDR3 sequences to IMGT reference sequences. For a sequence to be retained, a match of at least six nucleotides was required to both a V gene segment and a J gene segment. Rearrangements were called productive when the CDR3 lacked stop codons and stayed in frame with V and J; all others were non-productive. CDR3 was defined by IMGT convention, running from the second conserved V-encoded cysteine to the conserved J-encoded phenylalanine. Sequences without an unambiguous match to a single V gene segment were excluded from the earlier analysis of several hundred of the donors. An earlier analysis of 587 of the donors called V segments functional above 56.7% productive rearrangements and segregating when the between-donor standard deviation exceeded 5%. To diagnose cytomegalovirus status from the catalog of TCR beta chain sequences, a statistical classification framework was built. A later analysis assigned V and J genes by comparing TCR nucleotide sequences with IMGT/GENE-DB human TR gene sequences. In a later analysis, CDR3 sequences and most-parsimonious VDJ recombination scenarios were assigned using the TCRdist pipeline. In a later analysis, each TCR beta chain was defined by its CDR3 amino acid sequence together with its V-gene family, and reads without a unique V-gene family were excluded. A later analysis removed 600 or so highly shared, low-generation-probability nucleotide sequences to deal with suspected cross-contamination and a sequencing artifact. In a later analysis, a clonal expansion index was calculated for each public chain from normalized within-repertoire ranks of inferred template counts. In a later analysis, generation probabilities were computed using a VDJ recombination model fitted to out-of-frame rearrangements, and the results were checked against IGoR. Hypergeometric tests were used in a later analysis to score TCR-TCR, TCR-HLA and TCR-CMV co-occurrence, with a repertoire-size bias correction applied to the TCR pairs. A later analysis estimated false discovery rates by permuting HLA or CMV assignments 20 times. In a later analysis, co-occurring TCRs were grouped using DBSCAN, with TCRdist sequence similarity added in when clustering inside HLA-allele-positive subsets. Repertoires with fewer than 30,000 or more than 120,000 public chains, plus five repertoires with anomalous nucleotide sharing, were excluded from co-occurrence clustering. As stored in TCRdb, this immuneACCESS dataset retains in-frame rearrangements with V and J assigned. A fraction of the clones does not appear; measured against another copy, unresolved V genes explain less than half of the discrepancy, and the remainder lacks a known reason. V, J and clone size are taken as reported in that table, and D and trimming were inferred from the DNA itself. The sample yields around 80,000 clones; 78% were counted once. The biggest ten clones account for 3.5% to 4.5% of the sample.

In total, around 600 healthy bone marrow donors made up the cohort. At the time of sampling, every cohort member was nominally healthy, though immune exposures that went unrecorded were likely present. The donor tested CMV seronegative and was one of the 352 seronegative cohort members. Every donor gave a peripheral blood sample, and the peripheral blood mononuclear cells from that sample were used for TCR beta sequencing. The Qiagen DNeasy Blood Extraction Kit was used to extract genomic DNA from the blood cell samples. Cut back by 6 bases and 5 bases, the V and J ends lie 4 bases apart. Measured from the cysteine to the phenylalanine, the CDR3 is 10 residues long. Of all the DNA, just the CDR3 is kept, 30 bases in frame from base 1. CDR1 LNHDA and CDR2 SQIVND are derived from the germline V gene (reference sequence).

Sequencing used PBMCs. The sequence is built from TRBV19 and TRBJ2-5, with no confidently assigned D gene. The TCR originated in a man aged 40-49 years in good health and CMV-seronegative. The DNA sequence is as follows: TGTGCCAGTAGCGGGGAGACCCAGTACTTC. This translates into CASSGETQYF.